This T cell receptor (beta chain) was recovered during a study of siplizumab effects on memory and regulatory T cells. Study results and limitations: Memory cells seemed less diverse than naive T cells, which seemed major alloresponse contributors.

With respect to this clone: What it recognizes is unknown.

Assays were performed on about 100,000 TCR templates per sample. TCRdb's table, derived via immunoSEQ multiplex PCR, lists solely in-frame clones and lacks some. Of more than 90,000 clones in the sample, about 93% were seen once. CDR1 is MDHEN and CDR2 is SYDVKM in the germline V gene. The junction had 14 bases not matched to a gene; V was cut back by 4 bases and J by 9 bases. The length of the CDR3 is 16 residues. The sequencing input was non-Treg CD4+ T cells sorted from blood. This receptor was obtained from a human donor in good health. This sequence joins TRBV28 and TRBJ2-1, with 8 bases matching TRBD1. The CDR3, as DNA: TGTGCCAGCAGTTCCCGCCCGAAGAAACAGGGGGTTGAGCAGTTCTTC. Its translation: CASSSRPKKQGVEQFF. Combining the CDR3 with reference TRBV28 and TRBJ2-1 gives the whole variable domain DVKVTQSSRYLVKRTGEKVFLECVQDMDHENMFWYRQDPGLGLRLIYFSYDVKMKEKGDIPEGYSVSREKKERFSLILESASTNQTSMYLCASSSRPKKQGVEQFFGPGTRLTVL.